The 10 T cell receptor beta chains below all came from one sample that was sequenced in a study of CD8 T cells in Susac syndrome. The RNA, about 0.45 to 1 ug, was put through reverse transcription using random hexamers. Each CDR3 protein is one row after TCRdb ran MiXCR on the immunoSEQ multiplex PCR reads. The repertoire holds about 90,000 distinct CDR3 sequences, with about 93% as singletons. The sequencing input was CD8+ T cells from PBMCs. All receptors come from a human donor in good health.

This chain's CDR3 is CSARGHLSYEQYF. In nucleotides, the CDR3 is TGCAGTGCTAGGGGACACCTCTCCTACGAGCAGTACTTC. J is TRBJ2-7 and V is TRBV20-1; D possibly corresponds to TRBD1 (6 bases). With 3 bases removed from V and 0 bases from J, the gap between germline ends came to 9 bases. The CDR3 covers 13 residues. The germline V gene has CDR1 DFQATT and CDR2 SNEGSKA (reference sequence).

The chain combines TRBV4-2 with TRBJ2-7, with 10 nucleotides matching TRBD1. Germline loops: CDR1 LGHNA, CDR2 YNFKEQ. The CDR3 spans 16 residues. The V gene end was trimmed by 0 bases and the J gene end by 2 bases; junction bases not matched to a gene: 4. The CDR3 sequence: CASSQDAGTGAYEQYF. CDR3 in DNA: TGTGCCAGCAGCCAAGATGCCGGGACAGGGGCCTACGAGCAGTACTTC.

DNA of the CDR3: TGCGCCAGCAGCCAACTCCGGGACAGCTATGGCTACACCTTC. Translating gives CASSQLRDSYGYTF. The V call is TRBV4-1, the J call TRBJ1-2; 7 bases are shared with TRBD1. This CDR3 contains 14 residues. V shed 2 bases and J 4 bases; nucleotides not matched to a gene: 4. Germline V lookup: CDR1 MGHRA, CDR2 YSYEKL.

V and J are TRBV12-3 or TRBV12-4 and TRBJ1-2, with D tentatively TRBD1 (6 bases). The CDR3 is made up of 17 amino acids. The V gene lost 5 bases and the J gene lost 3 bases, with 22 bases spanning the gap. The CDR3 protein is CASSRRRTVVNDYGYTF. The CDR3 nucleotides are TGTGCCAGCAGTCGAAGACGGACAGTAGTTAATGACTATGGCTACACCTTC.

The rearrangement joins TRBV6-5 to TRBJ1-6; D is possibly TRBD1 (6 bases). This CDR3 contains 17 residues. The V end was cut by 2 bases, the J end by 0 bases, with 11 bases between. Germline CDR1 MNHEY, CDR2 SVGAGI. The CDR3 sequence: CASSYQRGGSYNSPLHF. The DNA for the CDR3 is TGTGCCAGCAGTTACCAGAGAGGGGGCTCCTATAATTCACCCCTCCACTTT.

This clonotype was picked up one time. The rearrangement links TRBV18 to TRBJ1-6; D uncertain. The CDR3 covers 18 residues. The germline V gene has CDR1 KGHSH and CDR2 LQKENI. V was clipped by 1 base and J by 0 bases, with 13 bases between them. The CDR3 spells CASSPREAGSSYNSPLHF. The CDR3 DNA reads TGTGCCAGCTCACCACGGGAGGCGGGGAGCTCCTATAATTCACCCCTCCACTTT.

This clonotype appeared once. This chain connects TRBV14 to TRBJ1-1; D remains ambiguous. CDR3 length equals 18 residues. The V gene lost 1 base and the J gene lost 3 bases, with 21 bases spanning the gap. The germline V gene has CDR1 SGHDN and CDR2 FVKESK. In DNA form, the CDR3 reads TGTGCCAGCAGCCAAGCGGGCGGGCGTCCCGCCCGGGACACTGAAGCTTTCTTT. Amino acid sequence: CASSQAGGRPARDTEAFF.

DNA for the CDR3: TGTGCCAGCAGCCAAGATTTTAGCGGGGGAATCCTCTACTCTGGGGCCAACGTCCTGACTTTC. As protein: CASSQDFSGGILYSGANVLTF. V usage is TRBV3-1 and J usage is TRBJ2-6; TRBD2 agrees at 9 bases. Germline CDR1 is LGHDT and CDR2 is YNNKEL (reference sequence). V was pared by 0 bases and J by 0 bases, with 12 bases of the junction left unmatched. The CDR3 is 21 amino acids.

This chain joins TRBV21-1 and TRBJ1-2. TRBV21-1 is a pseudogene locus. CDR3 length equals 14 residues. The CDR3 DNA reads as TGTGCCAGCATCAACCCAGGAGGGAACGATGGCTACACCTTC. Translation gives CASINPGGNDGYTF.

The V call is TRBV9, the J call TRBJ2-3; 7 bases align to TRBD2. Germline-derived CDR1 and CDR2 are SGDLS and YYNGEE. The trim removed 3 bases at V and 3 bases at J, leaving 7 bases unmatched. This CDR3 spans 15 amino acids. The CDR3 DNA reads as TGTGCCAGCAGCGGAAGCGGGGCAGCGACAGATACGCAGTATTTT. This codes for CASSGSGAATDTQYF. Together with reference TRBV9 and TRBJ2-3, the CDR3 gives the full variable domain: DSGVTQTPKHLITATGQRVTLRCSPRSGDLSVYWYQQSLDQGLQFLIQYYNGEERAKGNILERFSAQQFPDLHSELNLSSLELGDSALYFCASSGSGAATDTQYFGPGTRLTVL.